The following is a TCR beta chain sequence with its context. This entry comes from a study of blood T cell repertoires in COVID-19. Study processing details: Reference gene primer amplification in the assay estimated nucleated cell counts. Assay: immunoSEQ multiplex PCR; the TCRdb copy retains only in-frame clones and omits some. V and J calls plus clone size are reproduced from that table; the DNA served to infer D and trimming. This sample yields around 430,000 clones, of which more than 75% are seen a single time; about 10% belongs to the top ten. The CDR3 is 14 amino acids. Germline V gene lookup returns CDR1 LGHDT and CDR2 YNNKEL (reference sequence). Trimming removed 5 bases from V and 7 bases from J, with 17 bases in between. Living in about two dozen US areas, the participants were between roughly 18 and 90 years of age. Clinical history reported by participants formed the basis on which cohorts were assigned. Two negative PCRs, clearance, or symptom resolution had been documented for recovered Cohort 3 donors.

The chain carries TRBV3-1 (or the pseudogene TRBV3-2) and TRBJ1-2, with D perhaps TRBD1 (6 bases). Specimen: PBMCs or T cells enriched from blood (not recorded which). The source of this sequence is a woman in her forties or fifties who had recovered from COVID-19. Written as DNA, the CDR3 is TGTGCCAGCAGCTTCCGGGACACTCGGGGTGGCTACACCTTC. Encoded protein: CASSFRDTRGGYTF.